This T cell receptor beta chain was identified during a study of T-cell reconstitution after alpha-beta-depleted transplantation in children. The study, taken as a whole, reports: The origin of alpha-beta T cells about two months after transplant was reportedly several hundred expanded graft clones. Where some patients showed high TCRbeta diversity at day 60, it came from recipient T cells and thymic progenitors that had survived. Fresh T-cell production supplied most of the T-cell counts and diversity seen one year after transplant.

Using unique molecular identifiers, the investigators prepared the TCRbeta library. MiXCR, applied by TCRdb to the PCR reads, yields one record per CDR3 protein. The sample records 550,000 to 600,000 distinct CDR3 sequences, more than 20% being singletons. Trimming took 4 bases from V and 4 from J, leaving 14 bases between them. The CDR3 sequence is 15 residues long. This clonotype showed up many times. The antigen remains unidentified. The receptor's source is a boy younger than two who had a stem cell transplant for acute myeloid leukemia, so the T cells may come from the graft donor. The sample here was PBMCs, mostly from graft donor cells, taken 360 days after TCRalphabeta/CD19-depleted stem cell transplant. The rearrangement uses TRBV12-3 or TRBV12-4 and TRBJ2-1; D might be TRBD2 (7 bases). The CDR3 DNA reads as TGTGCCAGCAGTTCCCGTAGGGGGGGGTACAATGAGCAGTTCTTC. Amino acid sequence: CASSSRRGGYNEQFF.